These 11 T cell receptor beta chains originate from one sample sequenced in a study of blood T cell repertoires in COVID-19. The assay was immunoSEQ multiplex PCR, and TCRdb's table has in-frame clones only and misses some. The sample consists of 330,000 or so clones, around 87% of them appearing once. Sequencing input: PBMCs or T cells enriched from blood (not recorded which). The receptors derive from a man in his forties in a cohort exposed to, infected with or recovered from COVID-19 (not recorded which).

The chain combines TRBV28 with TRBJ1-2; D is unclear. There are 17 residues in the CDR3. The germline gives CDR1 MDHEN, CDR2 SYDVKM. The V end was cut by 0 bases, the J end by 3 bases, with 17 bases between. The CDR3 loop reads CASSLWMEMQRHYGYTF. CDR3 DNA sequence: TGTGCCAGCAGTTTATGGATGGAAATGCAGAGGCACTATGGCTACACCTTC.

There are a few counts of this clone. This chain joins TRBV11-2 and TRBJ1-5; TRBD1 is a possible D gene (5 bases). Trimming shortened V by 1 base and J by 6 bases, and 10 bases separated the two germline ends. The CDR3 covers 14 residues. The germline V gene has CDR1 SGHAT and CDR2 FQNNGV. The CDR3 sequence is CASSLAQVGQPQHF. CDR3 DNA: TGTGCCAGCAGCTTAGCACAGGTCGGTCAGCCCCAGCATTTT. The full variable domain, with the rest looked up from reference TRBV11-2 and TRBJ1-5, is EAGVAQSPRYKIIEKRQSVAFWCNPISGHATLYWYQQILGQGPKLLIQFQNNGVVDDSQLPKDRFSAERLKGVDSTLKIQPAKLEDSAVYLCASSLAQVGQPQHFGDGTRLSIL.

V usage is TRBV11-3 and J usage is TRBJ1-1, with D unclear. Germline CDR1 is SGHNT and CDR2 is YENEEA. V was pared by 6 bases and J by 1 base, with 9 bases between. This CDR3 is 13 amino acids long. The CDR3 bases are TGTGCCAGCAGTCAAAACAGGAACACTGAAGCTTTCTTT. Protein product: CASSQNRNTEAFF. The full variable domain, its missing parts supplied by reference TRBV11-3 and TRBJ1-1, is EAGVVQSPRYKIIEKKQPVAFWCNPISGHNTLYWYLQNLGQGPELLIRYENEEAVDDSQLPKDRFSAERLKGVDSTLKIQPAELGDSAVYLCASSQNRNTEAFFGQGTRLTVV.

This rearrangement joins TRBV29-1 to TRBJ1-5; D is unclear. The CDR3 totals 15 residues. The V gene lost 1 base and the J gene lost 2 bases, with 12 bases spanning the gap. In germline, CDR1 is SQVTM, CDR2 ANQGSEA. CDR3 protein: CSVEVGSGGNQPQHF. CDR3 nucleotides: TGCAGCGTTGAAGTAGGGTCGGGAGGCAATCAGCCCCAGCATTTT.

The chain links TRBV30 to TRBJ2-7, with 7 bases fitting TRBD1. J gave up 3 bases and V 0 bases, and 5 bases lay outside the gene matches. This CDR3 has 14 amino acids. Germline CDR1 and CDR2: GTSNPN and SVGIG (reference sequence). The CDR3 sequence is CAWSVGQGVYEQYF. The CDR3 bases are TGTGCCTGGAGTGTTGGGCAGGGGGTCTACGAGCAGTACTTC.

This sequence joins TRBV10-2 and TRBJ1-2; 9 nucleotides align to TRBD1. This CDR3 comprises 13 residues. Unmatched junction bases numbered 3, after V lost 8 bases and J lost 2 bases. Germline V lookup: CDR1 WSHSY, CDR2 SAAADI. CDR3 loop: CASGQGLNYGYTF. For the CDR3, the DNA is TGCGCCAGCGGACAGGGGTTAAACTATGGCTACACCTTC.

The chain couples TRBV2 to TRBJ2-5, with 11 bases that match TRBD2. The CDR3 consists of 16 residues. CDR1 and CDR2 (germline): SNHLY, FYNNEI. With V trimmed by 6 bases and J by 4 bases, 10 bases remained unmatched. Here the CDR3 reads CASRSPLAGARETQYF. CDR3 in DNA: TGTGCCAGCAGAAGTCCACTAGCGGGAGCCAGAGAGACCCAGTACTTC.

V usage is TRBV15 and J usage is TRBJ1-1, with 7 bases fitting TRBD1. Germline V CDR1 and CDR2: LNHNV, YYDKDF (reference sequence). Germline trimming cut 7 bases from V and 4 bases from J; bases unmatched to any gene: 12. This CDR3 contains 15 residues. DNA for the CDR3: TGTGCCACCACCCATACGACGACAGGGCGCACTGAAGCTTTCTTT. This sequence encodes CATTHTTTGRTEAFF. Supplemented by reference TRBV15 and TRBJ1-1, the full variable domain reads DAMVIQNPRYQVTQFGKPVTLSCSQTLNHNVMYWYQQKSSQAPKLLFHYYDKDFNNEADTPDNFQSRRPNTSFCFLDIRSPGLGDTAMYLCATTHTTTGRTEAFFGQGTRLTVV.

The rearrangement uses TRBV6-1 and TRBJ1-5, with D unresolved. Germline V gene sequence: CDR1 MNHNS, CDR2 SASEGT. V was shortened by 2 bases and J by 6 bases, with 23 bases between the two germline ends. The CDR3 length is 18 residues. CDR3 loop: CASSEFESARRTLQPQHF. DNA for the CDR3: TGTGCCAGCAGTGAATTTGAGTCCGCTCGGAGGACCCTTCAGCCCCAGCATTTT.

This clone was found once. The V and J genes are TRBV6-5 and TRBJ2-2, with a tentative D call TRBD1 (5 bases). Trimming took off 7 bases at V and 3 bases at J, with 15 bases between the two ends. The length of the CDR3 is 15 residues. Germline lookup yields CDR1 MNHEY and CDR2 SVGAGI. CDR3 DNA: TGTGCCAGCAACCCTCATGGACAAGACACCGGGGAGCTGTTTTTT. It codes for CASNPHGQDTGELFF.

This chain links TRBV2 with TRBJ2-3, with D possibly matching TRBD1 (6 bases). V lost 3 bases and J 0 bases, leaving 19 bases between the germline ends. CDR3 length equals 18 residues. Germline V gene data show CDR1 as SNHLY and CDR2 as FYNNEI. The CDR3 protein is CASSERQALVTSTDTQYF. The CDR3 DNA reads as TGTGCCAGCAGTGAGCGACAGGCGCTAGTAACTAGCACAGATACGCAGTATTTT. The full variable domain, its missing parts supplied by reference TRBV2 and TRBJ2-3, is EPEVTQTPSHQVTQMGQEVILRCVPISNHLYFYWYRQILGQKVEFLVSFYNNEISEKSEIFDDQFSVERPDGSNFTLKIRSTKLEDSAMYFCASSERQALVTSTDTQYFGPGTRLTVL.